This T cell receptor beta chain comes out of a study of T cell repertoires in cytomegalovirus infection. TCRdb ran MiXCR on the reads and lists one entry per CDR3 protein. The data contain about 740,000 distinct CDR3 sequences, less than 40% of them singletons. V was cut by 3 bases and J by 1 base, with 16 bases left in between. Per germline, CDR1 SGHVS and CDR2 FQNEAQ. This CDR3 comprises 18 residues. The rearrangement links TRBV7-8 to TRBJ2-6; D remains unclear. The source of this sequence is a human donor in good health (CMV status not recorded). Some clones in this sample may be carry-over from other donors' samples. The sequencing input was PBMCs. The CDR3 sequence is CASSFSTSQGSGANVLTF. The CDR3 nucleotides are TGTGCCAGCAGCTTTAGTACGAGCCAAGGGTCTGGGGCCAACGTCCTGACTTTC.